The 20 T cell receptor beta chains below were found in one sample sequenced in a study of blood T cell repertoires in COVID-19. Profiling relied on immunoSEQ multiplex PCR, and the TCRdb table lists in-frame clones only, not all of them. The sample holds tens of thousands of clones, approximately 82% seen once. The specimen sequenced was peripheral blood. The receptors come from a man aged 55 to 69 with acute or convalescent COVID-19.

CDR3 DNA: TGTGCCACCAGTGAAAGTACAGGGGGCAACACCGGGGAGCTGTTTTTT. Its protein is CATSESTGGNTGELFF. The chain carries TRBV24-1 and TRBJ2-2, with 9 nucleotides matching TRBD1. J was trimmed by 2 bases and V by 4 bases; bases with no gene match: 4. CDR3 length equals 16 residues. CDR1 KGHDR and CDR2 SFDVKD come from the germline V gene.

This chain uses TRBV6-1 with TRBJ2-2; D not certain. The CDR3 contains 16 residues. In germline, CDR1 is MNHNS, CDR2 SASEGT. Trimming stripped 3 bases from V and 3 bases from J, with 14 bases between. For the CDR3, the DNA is TGTGCCAGCAGTGAGGCCCATAACCCTTACACCGGGGAGCTGTTTTTT. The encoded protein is CASSEAHNPYTGELFF.

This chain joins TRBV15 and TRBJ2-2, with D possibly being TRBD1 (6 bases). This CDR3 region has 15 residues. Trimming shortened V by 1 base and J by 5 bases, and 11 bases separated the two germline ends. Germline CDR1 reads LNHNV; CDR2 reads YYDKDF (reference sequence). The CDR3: CATSRGTGLTGELFF. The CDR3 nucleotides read TGTGCCACCAGCAGAGGTACAGGGTTAACCGGGGAGCTGTTTTTT.

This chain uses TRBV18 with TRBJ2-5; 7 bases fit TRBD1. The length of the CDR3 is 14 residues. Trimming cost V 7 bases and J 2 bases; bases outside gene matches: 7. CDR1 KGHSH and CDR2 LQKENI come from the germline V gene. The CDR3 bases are TGTGCCAGCTACTCCGGGACAGCGCAAGAGACCCAGTACTTC. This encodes CASYSGTAQETQYF.

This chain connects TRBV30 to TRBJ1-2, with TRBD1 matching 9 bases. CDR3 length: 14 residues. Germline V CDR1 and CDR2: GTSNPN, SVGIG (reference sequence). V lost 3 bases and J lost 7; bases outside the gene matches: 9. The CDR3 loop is CAWSGQGPYGGYTF. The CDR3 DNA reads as TGTGCCTGGAGCGGACAGGGGCCATATGGTGGCTACACCTTC.

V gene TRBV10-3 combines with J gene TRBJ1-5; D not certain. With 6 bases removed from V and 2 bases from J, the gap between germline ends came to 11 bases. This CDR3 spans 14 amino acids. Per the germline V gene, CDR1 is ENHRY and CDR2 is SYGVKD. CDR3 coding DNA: TGTGCCATCAGACCGGGGTCGGGCAATCAGCCCCAGCATTTT. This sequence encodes CAIRPGSGNQPQHF.

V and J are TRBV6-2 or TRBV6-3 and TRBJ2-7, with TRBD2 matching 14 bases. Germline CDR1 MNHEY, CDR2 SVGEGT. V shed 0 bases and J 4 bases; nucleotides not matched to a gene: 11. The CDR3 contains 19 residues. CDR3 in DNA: TGTGCCAGCAGTTACTCGTCAGCTCGACTAGCGGGAGGGCCGTACGAGCAGTACTTC. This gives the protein CASSYSSARLAGGPYEQYF.

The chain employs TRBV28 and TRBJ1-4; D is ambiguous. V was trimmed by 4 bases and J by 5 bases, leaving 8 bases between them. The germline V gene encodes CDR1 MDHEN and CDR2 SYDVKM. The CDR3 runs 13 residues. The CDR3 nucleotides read TGTGCCAGCAGTTCACCGGTAAATGAAAAACTGTTTTTT. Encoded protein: CASSSPVNEKLFF.

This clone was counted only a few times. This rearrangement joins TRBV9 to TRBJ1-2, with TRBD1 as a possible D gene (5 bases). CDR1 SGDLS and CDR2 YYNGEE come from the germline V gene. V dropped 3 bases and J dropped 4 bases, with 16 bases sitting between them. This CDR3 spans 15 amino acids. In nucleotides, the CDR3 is TGTGCCAGCAGCGCGGCGCACCAGGGCGCCTATGGCTACACCTTC. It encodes CASSAAHQGAYGYTF.

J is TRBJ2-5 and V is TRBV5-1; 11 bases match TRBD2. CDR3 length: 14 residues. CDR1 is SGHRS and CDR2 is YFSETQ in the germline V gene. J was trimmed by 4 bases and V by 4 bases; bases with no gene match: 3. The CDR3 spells CASSPGTSGETQYF. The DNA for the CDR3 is TGCGCCAGCAGCCCCGGGACTAGCGGAGAGACCCAGTACTTC. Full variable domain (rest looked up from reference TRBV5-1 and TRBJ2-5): KAGVTQTPRYLIKTRGQQVTLSCSPISGHRSVSWYQQTPGQGLQFLFEYFSETQRNKGNFPGRFSGRQFSNSRSEMNVSTLELGDSALYLCASSPGTSGETQYFGPGTRLLVL.

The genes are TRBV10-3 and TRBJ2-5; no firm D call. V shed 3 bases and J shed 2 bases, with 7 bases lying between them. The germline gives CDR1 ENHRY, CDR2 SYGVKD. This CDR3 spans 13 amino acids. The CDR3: CAISEVQQETQYF. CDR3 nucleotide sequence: TGTGCCATCAGTGAAGTACAGCAAGAGACCCAGTACTTC.

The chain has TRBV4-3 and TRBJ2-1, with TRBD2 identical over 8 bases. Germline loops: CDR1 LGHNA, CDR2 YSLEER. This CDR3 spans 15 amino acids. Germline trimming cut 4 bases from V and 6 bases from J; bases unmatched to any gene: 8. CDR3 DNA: TGCGCCAGCAGCCGGGGGTTAGCGGGAACCAATGAGCAGTTCTTC. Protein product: CASSRGLAGTNEQFF.

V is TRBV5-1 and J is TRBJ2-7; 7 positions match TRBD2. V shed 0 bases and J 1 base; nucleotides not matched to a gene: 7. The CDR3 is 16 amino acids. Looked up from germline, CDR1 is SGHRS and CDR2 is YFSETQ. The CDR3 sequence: CASSLEGRGSSYEQYF. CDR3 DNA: TGCGCCAGCAGCTTGGAGGGGCGCGGGAGTTCCTACGAGCAGTACTTC. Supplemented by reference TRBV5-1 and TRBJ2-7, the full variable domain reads KAGVTQTPRYLIKTRGQQVTLSCSPISGHRSVSWYQQTPGQGLQFLFEYFSETQRNKGNFPGRFSGRQFSNSRSEMNVSTLELGDSALYLCASSLEGRGSSYEQYFGPGTRLTVT.

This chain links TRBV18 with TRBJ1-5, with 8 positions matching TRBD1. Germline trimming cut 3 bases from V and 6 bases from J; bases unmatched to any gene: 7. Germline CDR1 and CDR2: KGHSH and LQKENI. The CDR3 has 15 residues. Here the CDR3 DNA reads TGTGCCAGCTCACCGACAGGGGCGGCTGCTCAGCCCCAGCATTTT. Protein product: CASSPTGAAAQPQHF. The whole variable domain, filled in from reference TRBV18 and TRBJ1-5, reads NAGVMQNPRHLVRRRGQEARLRCSPMKGHSHVYWYRQLPEEGLKFMVYLQKENIIDESGMPKERFSAEFPKEGPSILRIQQVVRGDSAAYFCASSPTGAAAQPQHFGDGTRLSIL.

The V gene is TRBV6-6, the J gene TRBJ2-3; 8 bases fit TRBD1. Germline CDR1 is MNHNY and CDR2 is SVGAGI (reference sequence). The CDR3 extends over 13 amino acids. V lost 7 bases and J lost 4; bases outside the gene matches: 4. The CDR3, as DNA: TGTGCCAGCATCCAGGGGGCCTCAGATACGCAGTATTTT. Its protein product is CASIQGASDTQYF.

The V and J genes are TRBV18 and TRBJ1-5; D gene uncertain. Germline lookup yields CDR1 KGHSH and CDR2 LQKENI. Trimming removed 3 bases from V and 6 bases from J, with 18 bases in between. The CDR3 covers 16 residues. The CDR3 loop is CASSPAEGGFSQPQHF. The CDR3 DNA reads TGTGCCAGCTCACCGGCGGAGGGAGGGTTCAGTCAGCCCCAGCATTTT.

DNA for the CDR3: TGTGCCAGCAGCTTAGACGTGACTAGGAACACCGGGGAGCTGTTTTTT. This encodes CASSLDVTRNTGELFF. This chain connects TRBV7-2 to TRBJ2-2; D may be TRBD2 (6 bases). V was cut by 1 base and J by 1 base, with 10 bases left in between. CDR3 size: 16 residues. Germline V gives CDR1 SGHTA, CDR2 FQGNSA.

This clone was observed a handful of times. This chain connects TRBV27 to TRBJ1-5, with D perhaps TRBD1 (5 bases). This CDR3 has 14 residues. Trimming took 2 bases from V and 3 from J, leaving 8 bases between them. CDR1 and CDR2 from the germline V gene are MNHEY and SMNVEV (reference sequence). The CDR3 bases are TGTGCCAGCAGTTTAGGCAGGGTCAATCAGCCCCAGCATTTT. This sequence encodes CASSLGRVNQPQHF.

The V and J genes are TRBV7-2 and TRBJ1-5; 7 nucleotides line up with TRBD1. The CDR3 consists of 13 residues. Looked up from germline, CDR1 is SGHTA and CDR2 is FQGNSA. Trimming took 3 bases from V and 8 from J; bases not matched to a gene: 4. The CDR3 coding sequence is TGTGCCAGCAGCTTTTCCAGGGGGGAGCCCCAGCATTTT. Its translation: CASSFSRGEPQHF.

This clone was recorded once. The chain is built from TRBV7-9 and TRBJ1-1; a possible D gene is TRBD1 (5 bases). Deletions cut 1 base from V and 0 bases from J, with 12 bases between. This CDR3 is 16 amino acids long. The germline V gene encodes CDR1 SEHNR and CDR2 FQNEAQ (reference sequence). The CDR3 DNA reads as TGTGCCAGCAGCTTAGGCGCAGGGAATGTGAACACTGAAGCTTTCTTT. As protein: CASSLGAGNVNTEAFF.